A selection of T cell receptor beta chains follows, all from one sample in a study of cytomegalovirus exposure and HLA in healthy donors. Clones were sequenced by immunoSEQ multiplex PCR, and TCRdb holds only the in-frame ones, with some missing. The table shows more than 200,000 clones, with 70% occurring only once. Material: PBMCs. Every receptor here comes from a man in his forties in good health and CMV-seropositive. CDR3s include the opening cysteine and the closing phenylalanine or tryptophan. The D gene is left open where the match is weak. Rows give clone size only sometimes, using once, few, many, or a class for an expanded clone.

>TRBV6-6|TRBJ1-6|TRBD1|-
CASSLQGADNSPLHF
TGTGCCAGCAGTTTACAGGGGGCCGATAATTCACCCCTCCACTTT
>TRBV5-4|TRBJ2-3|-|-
CASSLYRVSGTDTQYF
TGTGCCAGCAGCTTGTACAGGGTTAGTGGCACAGATACGCAGTATTTT
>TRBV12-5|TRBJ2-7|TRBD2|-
CASVWGRVSYEQYF
TGTGCTAGTGTTTGGGGGAGGGTTTCCTACGAGCAGTACTTC
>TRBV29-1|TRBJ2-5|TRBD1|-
CSVRRDSQETQYF
TGCAGCGTCCGCCGGGACAGTCAAGAGACCCAGTACTTC
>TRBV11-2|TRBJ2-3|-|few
CASGARGKGTDTQYF
TGTGCCAGCGGCGCAAGAGGGAAAGGCACAGATACGCAGTATTTT
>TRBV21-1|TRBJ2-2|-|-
CASSKEWGTPMNTGELFF
TGTGCCAGCAGCAAAGAGTGGGGGACACCAATGAACACCGGGGAGCTGTTTTTT
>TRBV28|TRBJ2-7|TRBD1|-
CASRPPGGYTYEQYF
TGTGCCAGCAGACCCCCAGGGGGCTATACCTACGAGCAGTACTTC
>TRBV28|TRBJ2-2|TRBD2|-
CASSLDGEGTGELFF
TGTGCCAGCAGTTTAGATGGGGAGGGCACCGGGGAGCTGTTTTTT
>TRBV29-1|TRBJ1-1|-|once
CSVRARGNTEAFF
TGCAGCGTTAGGGCCCGGGGTAACACTGAAGCTTTCTTT
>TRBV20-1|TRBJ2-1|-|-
CSARESYEQFF
TGCAGTGCTCGGGAGAGCTATGAGCAGTTCTTC
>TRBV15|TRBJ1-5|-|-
CATSRDRAAGQPQHF
TGTGCCACCAGCAGAGATCGGGCAGCGGGTCAGCCCCAGCATTTT
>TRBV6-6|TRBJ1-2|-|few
CASRGQYYGYTF
TGTGCCAGCAGAGGACAGTACTATGGCTACACCTTC
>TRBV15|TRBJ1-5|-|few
CATSSTTQQPQHF
TGTGCCACCAGCTCAACGACACAACAGCCCCAGCATTTT
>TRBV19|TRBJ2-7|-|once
CASRKQGSHEQYF
TGTGCCAGTAGGAAACAGGGATCCCACGAGCAGTACTTC
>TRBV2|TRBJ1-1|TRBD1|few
CASSKGQAMNTEAFF
TGTGCCAGCAGTAAGGGACAGGCCATGAACACTGAAGCTTTCTTT
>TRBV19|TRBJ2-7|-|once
CASSIQGSEPIYEQYF
TGTGCCAGTAGTATACAGGGATCCGAGCCTATCTACGAGCAGTACTTC
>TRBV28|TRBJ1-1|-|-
CASAGAYTEAFF
TGTGCCAGCGCGGGGGCCTACACTGAAGCTTTCTTT
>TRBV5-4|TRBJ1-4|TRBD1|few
CASSRQGANSNEKLFF
TGTGCCAGCAGTCGACAGGGGGCGAACTCCAATGAAAAACTGTTTTTT
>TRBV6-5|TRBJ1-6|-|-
CASSYEGSPLHF
TGTGCCAGCAGTTACGAGGGTTCACCCCTCCACTTT
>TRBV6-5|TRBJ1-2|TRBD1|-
CASSWTGIGNYGYTF
TGTGCCAGCAGTTGGACAGGGATCGGTAACTATGGCTACACCTTC
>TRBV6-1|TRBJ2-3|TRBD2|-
CASSAFGGASTDTQYF
TGTGCCAGCAGTGCTTTCGGGGGGGCTAGCACAGATACGCAGTATTTT
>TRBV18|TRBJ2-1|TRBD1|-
CASSPARTVLQGAPGNEQFF
TGTGCCAGCTCACCCGCGCGTACCGTACTTCAGGGGGCCCCAGGGAATGAGCAGTTCTTC
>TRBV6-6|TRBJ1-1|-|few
CASITPGGSGKAFF
TGTGCCAGCATTACCCCGGGGGGTTCTGGTAAAGCTTTCTTT